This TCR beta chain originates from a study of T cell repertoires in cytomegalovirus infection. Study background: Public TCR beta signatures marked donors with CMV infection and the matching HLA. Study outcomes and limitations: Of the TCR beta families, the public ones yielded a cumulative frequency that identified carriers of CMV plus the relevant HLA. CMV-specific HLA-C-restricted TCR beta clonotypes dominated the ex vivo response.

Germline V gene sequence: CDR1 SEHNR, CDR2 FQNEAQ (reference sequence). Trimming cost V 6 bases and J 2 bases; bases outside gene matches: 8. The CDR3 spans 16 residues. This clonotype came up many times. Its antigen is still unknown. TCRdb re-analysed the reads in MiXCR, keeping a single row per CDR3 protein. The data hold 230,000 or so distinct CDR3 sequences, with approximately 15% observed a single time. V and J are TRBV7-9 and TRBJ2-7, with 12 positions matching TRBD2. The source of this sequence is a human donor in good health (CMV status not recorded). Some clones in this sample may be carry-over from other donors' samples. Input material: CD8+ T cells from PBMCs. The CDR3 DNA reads TGTGCCAGCAGTCTCGCGACTAGCGGGGGAACCTACGAGCAGTACTTC. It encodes CASSLATSGGTYEQYF.